This is a list of T cell receptor beta chains from one sample in a study of T cells in Graves' hyperthyroidism and ophthalmopathy. MiXCR, applied by TCRdb to the multiplex PCR reads, yields one record per CDR3 protein. The repertoire holds hundreds of thousands of distinct CDR3 sequences, with roughly 14% as singletons. The sample consisted of blood. All receptors derive from a young man with Graves' ophthalmopathy. Both conserved end residues are part of each CDR3. A D gene is named only where the DNA matches it firmly. Size tells how often a clone was seen (once, few, many) or the class of an expanded clone, and some rows leave it out.

TRBJ1-2,.,TRBV14,.,CAGSQLGRVSYGYTF,TGTGCCGGCAGCCAGCTTGGCAGGGTCAGTTATGGCTACACCTTC
TRBJ2-3,.,TRBV10-3,many,CAISASDTQYF,TGTGCCATCAGTGCCTCAGATACGCAGTATTTT
TRBJ2-3,TRBD2,TRBV7-9,many,CASSPREVTDTQYF,TGTGCCAGCAGCCCGCGGGAGGTCACAGATACGCAGTATTTT
TRBJ2-5,TRBD2,TRBV4-1,many,CASSQGPGLGQETQYF,TGCGCCAGCAGCCAAGGGCCGGGACTAGGTCAAGAGACCCAGTACTTC
TRBJ2-5,.,TRBV18,many,CASSGAARGETQYF,TGTGCCAGCTCAGGGGCAGCCAGGGGAGAGACCCAGTACTTC
TRBJ2-2,.,TRBV29-1,many,CSAKGGHANTGELFF,TGCAGCGCCAAGGGGGGCCACGCGAACACCGGGGAGCTGTTTTTT
TRBJ2-3,.,TRBV24-1,many,CATSGDQTRTDTQYF,TGTGCCACCAGTGGAGACCAGACGCGGACAGATACGCAGTATTTT
TRBJ1-1,.,TRBV6-1,many,CASQPNLNTEAFF,TGTGCCAGCCAGCCAAACCTGAACACTGAAGCTTTCTTT
TRBJ2-1,.,TRBV27,.,CASRSQEYEQFF,TGTGCCAGCAGATCGCAGGAGTATGAGCAGTTCTTC
TRBJ1-2,TRBD1,TRBV12-3/TRBV12-4,.,CASNLDRGYYGYAF,TGTGCCAGCAACTTGGACAGGGGGTACTATGGCTACGCCTTC
TRBJ2-3,.,TRBV18,many,CASSNLDGDTQYF,TGTGCCAGCTCAAACCTCGATGGGGATACGCAGTATTTT
TRBJ2-7,TRBD1,TRBV13,many,CASSHLDPGQGYEQYF,TGTGCCAGCAGCCATCTCGACCCGGGACAGGGATACGAGCAGTACTTC
TRBJ2-5,TRBD2,TRBV12-3/TRBV12-4,many,CASKRGTEETQYF,TGTGCCAGTAAGCGGGGGACGGAAGAGACCCAGTACTTC
TRBJ2-2,.,TRBV6-4,few,CASSATGFGELFF,TGTGCCAGCAGTGCCACAGGGTTCGGGGAGCTGTTTTTT
TRBJ2-5,.,TRBV20-1,many,CSAPLTYQETQYF,TGCAGTGCCCCGCTAACATATCAAGAGACCCAGTACTTC
TRBJ1-2,.,TRBV4-1,few,CASSQVPGVKDYGYTF,TGCGCCAGCAGCCAAGTGCCTGGGGTTAAGGACTATGGCTACACCTTC
TRBJ2-4,.,TRBV7-6,.,CASSEEAKNIQYF,TGTGCCAGCAGCGAGGAGGCCAAAAACATTCAGTACTTC
TRBJ2-7,TRBD1,TRBV18,few,CASSHDRGEFYEQYF,TGTGCCAGCTCCCACGACAGGGGCGAGTTCTACGAGCAGTACTTC
TRBJ2-5,.,TRBV14,.,CASSQGAGIRETQYF,TGTGCCAGCAGCCAAGGGGCCGGAATTCGGGAGACCCAGTACTTC
TRBJ2-2,.,TRBV10-3,.,CAISGGGATGYTGELFF,TGTGCCATCAGTGGGGGGGGCGCGACAGGTTACACCGGGGAGCTGTTTTTT
TRBJ1-5,.,TRBV3-1,many,CASSQTGGGNQPQHF,TGTGCCAGCAGCCAGACCGGGGGTGGCAATCAGCCCCAGCATTTT
TRBJ2-2,TRBD2,TRBV4-1,.,CASSRGASTSGVAGELFF,TGCGCCAGCAGCCGCGGGGCGTCTACTAGCGGGGTTGCCGGGGAGCTGTTTTTT
TRBJ2-1,TRBD2,TRBV18,.,CASSPPGSGRTYNEQFF,TGTGCCAGCTCACCCCCTGGGAGCGGGAGAACCTACAATGAGCAGTTCTTC